This TCR beta chain was obtained from a study of T cells in narcolepsy. Across the whole study: Donors had narcolepsy type 1 or type 2, or were healthy controls. Study-wide results and limits: Reportedly, autoreactive clonotypes were serially detected in patients' blood but not controls'. No autoreactive T cell clone sequences appeared in some memory CD4+ repertoires. Autoreactive HCRT-specific and TRIB2-specific clonotypes were marked in same-patient CSF-versus-blood CD4+ comparisons.

Of note for this clone: What it recognizes is unknown.

TCRdb's table, derived via immunoSEQ multiplex PCR, lists solely in-frame clones and lacks some. Of about 27,000 clones listed, approximately 85% are singletons. The CDR3 consists of 14 residues. The germline gives CDR1 SGHAT, CDR2 FQNNGV. Trimming removed 1 base from V and 8 bases from J; junction bases left unmatched: 7. V gene TRBV11-2 combines with J gene TRBJ2-7, with 8 positions matching TRBD2. Sequenced sample: memory (CD45RA-) CD4+ T cells from blood. The receptor was isolated from a human donor in good health. Written as DNA, the CDR3 is TGTGCCAGCAGCTTAGCGGGAGGGGGTTCCCAGCAGTACTTC. Encoded protein: CASSLAGGGSQQYF.